This TCR beta chain is drawn from a study of early T cells in non-severe SARS-CoV-2 infection. At the level of the study: Sequenced bulk RNA came from whole blood that was unsorted, and chains were unpaired.

There are many counts of this clonotype. TCRdb used MiXCR to reprocess the 5' RACE reads, holding one entry per CDR3 protein. The data show under 45,000 distinct CDR3 sequences, approximately 6.6% seen once. Germline trimming cut 0 bases from V and 5 bases from J; bases unmatched to any gene: 4. Germline V CDR1 and CDR2: SGHKS, YYEKEE (reference sequence). CDR3 length: 15 residues. Sequenced here: whole blood, sampled at baseline. The TCR sequence derives from an adult who was a healthcare worker with PCR-confirmed SARS-CoV-2 infection or an uninfected control (not recorded which). This rearrangement joins TRBV5-5 to TRBJ1-5; 8 bases align to TRBD1. The CDR3 protein is CASSLVPGGDQPQHF. The CDR3 DNA is TGTGCCAGCAGCTTGGTTCCAGGGGGCGATCAGCCCCAGCATTTT.